This T cell receptor (beta chain) was documented in a study of glioma-infiltrating T cells after dendritic cell vaccination. As to time point: after dendritic cell vaccination, including at tumor progression/relapse. PBMC were collected before vaccination, two weeks after the third vaccination, and at progression. CDR1 and CDR2 (germline): MGHRA, YSYEKL. Trimming took 1 base from V and 2 from J; bases not matched to a gene: 7. CDR3 length: 16 residues. Sequencing was performed with immunoSEQ multiplex PCR; in TCRdb, only in-frame clones are kept and a portion is missing. The repertoire has tens of thousands of clones, 85% of them found once; the top ten carry 8.5%.

The rearrangement joins TRBV4-1 to TRBJ2-5, with 7 bases fitting TRBD2. The specimen comprised blood, sampled after dendritic cell vaccination. This receptor was identified in a human donor with glioblastoma. Written as DNA, the CDR3 is TGCGCCAGCAGCCAAGTCGGACTAGGGGTGCAAGAGACCCAGTACTTC. It is translated as CASSQVGLGVQETQYF.